This entry describes one TCR beta chain. Its antigen is undetermined. The ends were cut back, 2 bases at V and 3 bases at J, with 10 bases in the middle. The CDR3 is 14 amino acids. From germline, CDR1 is SGHAT and CDR2 FQDESV (reference sequence). This record comes from a study of response to subunit inactivated influenza vaccine. Study-wide points: The authors suggested that every seasonal influenza vaccination recruits few new T cells.

TCRdb called the RT-PCR reads again in MiXCR, with one record for every CDR3 protein. The data hold over 800,000 distinct CDR3 sequences, with about 20% observed a single time. The starting material was PBMCs from blood, obtained 5 days after vaccination. The V gene is TRBV11-1, the J gene TRBJ2-5; D remains unclear. This clonotype was sampled from a man in his fifties or sixties who received an inactivated influenza vaccine. CDR3 sequence: CASSLTVKEETQYF. The CDR3 DNA reads TGTGCCAGCAGCTTAACGGTGAAAGAAGAGACCCAGTACTTC.